What follows is one TCR beta chain and its context. These data belong to a study of T-cell memory formation after mild COVID-19. TCRdb re-called the 5' RACE reads with MiXCR, one entry per CDR3 protein. The sample records some 600,000 distinct CDR3 sequences, around a sixth being singletons. The V segment lost 5 bases and the J segment 5 bases; nucleotides outside the gene matches: 5. CDR1 is LNHNV and CDR2 is YYDKDF in the germline V gene (reference sequence). This CDR3 region has 14 residues. The TCR was taken from an adult woman who had mild COVID-19 (a few samples of this study predate the infection). Cell type and time point are not known. This rearrangement joins TRBV15 to TRBJ1-5; 8 bases line up with TRBD1. The sample was PBMCs or a T cell subset sorted from them (not recorded which). CDR3: CATSGQGWDQPQHF. CDR3 in DNA: TGTGCCACCAGCGGACAGGGCTGGGATCAGCCCCAGCATTTT.